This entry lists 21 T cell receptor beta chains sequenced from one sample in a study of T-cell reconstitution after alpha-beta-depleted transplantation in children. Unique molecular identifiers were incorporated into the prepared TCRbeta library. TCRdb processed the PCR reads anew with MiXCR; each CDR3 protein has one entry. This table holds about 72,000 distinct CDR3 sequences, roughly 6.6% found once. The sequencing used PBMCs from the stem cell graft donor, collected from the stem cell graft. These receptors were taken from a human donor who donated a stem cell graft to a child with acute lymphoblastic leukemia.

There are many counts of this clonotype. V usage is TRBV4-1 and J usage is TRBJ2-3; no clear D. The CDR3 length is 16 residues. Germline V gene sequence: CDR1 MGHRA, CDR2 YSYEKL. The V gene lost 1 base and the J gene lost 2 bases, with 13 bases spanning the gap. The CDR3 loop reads CASSQVDMGFTDTQYF. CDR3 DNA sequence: TGCGCCAGCAGCCAAGTCGACATGGGTTTCACAGATACGCAGTATTTT.

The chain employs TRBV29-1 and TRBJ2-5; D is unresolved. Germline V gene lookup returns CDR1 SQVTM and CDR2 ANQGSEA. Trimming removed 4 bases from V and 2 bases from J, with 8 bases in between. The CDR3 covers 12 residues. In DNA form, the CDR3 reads TGCAGCGTTGGACTTAATCAAGAGACCCAGTACTTC. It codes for CSVGLNQETQYF.

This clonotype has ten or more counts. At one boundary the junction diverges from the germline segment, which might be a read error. Written as DNA, the CDR3 is TGTGCCAGCTCACCAGAGGGGACACTGAAGACTGAAGCTTTCTTT. This gives the protein CASSPEGTLKTEAFF. The chain employs TRBV18 and TRBJ1-1; D is perhaps TRBD1 (6 bases). Looked up from germline, CDR1 is KGHSH and CDR2 is LQKENI. The CDR3 totals 15 residues.

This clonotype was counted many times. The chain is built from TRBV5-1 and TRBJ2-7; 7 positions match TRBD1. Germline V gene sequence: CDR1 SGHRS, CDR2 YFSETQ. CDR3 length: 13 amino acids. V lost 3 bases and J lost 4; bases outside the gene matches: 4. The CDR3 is CASSSTGTYEQYF. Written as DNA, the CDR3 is TGCGCCAGCAGCTCGACAGGGACATACGAGCAGTACTTC.

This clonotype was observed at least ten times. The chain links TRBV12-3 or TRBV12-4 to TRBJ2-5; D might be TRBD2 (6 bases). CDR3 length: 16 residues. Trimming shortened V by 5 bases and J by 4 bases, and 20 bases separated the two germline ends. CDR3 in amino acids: CASSPRRGLRRETQYF. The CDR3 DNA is TGTGCCAGCAGTCCCCGCCGGGGACTCAGGCGAGAGACCCAGTACTTC.

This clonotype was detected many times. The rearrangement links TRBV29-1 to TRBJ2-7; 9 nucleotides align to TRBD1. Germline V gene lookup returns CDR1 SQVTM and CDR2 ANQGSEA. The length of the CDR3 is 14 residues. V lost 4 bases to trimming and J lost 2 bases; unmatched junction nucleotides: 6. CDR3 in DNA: TGCAGCGTTGTGAGGACAGGGGTTACCTACGAGCAGTACTTC. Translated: CSVVRTGVTYEQYF.

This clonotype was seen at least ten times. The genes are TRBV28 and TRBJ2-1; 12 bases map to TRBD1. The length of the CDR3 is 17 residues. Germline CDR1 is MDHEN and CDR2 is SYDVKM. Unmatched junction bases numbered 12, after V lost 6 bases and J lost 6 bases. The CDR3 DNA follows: TGTGCCAGCAGCCCGCGAAGGGACAGGGGGCCCCTCAATGAGCAGTTCTTC. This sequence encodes CASSPRRDRGPLNEQFF.

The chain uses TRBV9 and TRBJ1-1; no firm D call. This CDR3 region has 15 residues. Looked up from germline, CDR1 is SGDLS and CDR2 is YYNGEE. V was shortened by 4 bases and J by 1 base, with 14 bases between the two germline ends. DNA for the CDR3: TGTGCCAGCAGCTTGGGCGGGCGCGCGAACACTGAAGCTTTCTTT. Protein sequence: CASSLGGRANTEAFF.

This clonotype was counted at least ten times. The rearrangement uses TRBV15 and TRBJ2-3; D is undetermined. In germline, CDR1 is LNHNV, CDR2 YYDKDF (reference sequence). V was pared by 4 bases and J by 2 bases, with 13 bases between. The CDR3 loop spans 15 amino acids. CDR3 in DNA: TGTGCCACCAGCATAAGAGTGTCCTCCACAGATACGCAGTATTTT. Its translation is CATSIRVSSTDTQYF.

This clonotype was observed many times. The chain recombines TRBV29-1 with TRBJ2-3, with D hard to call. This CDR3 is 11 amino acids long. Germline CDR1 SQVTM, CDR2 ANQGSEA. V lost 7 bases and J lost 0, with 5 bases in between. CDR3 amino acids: CSGFSTDTQYF. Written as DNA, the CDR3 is TGCAGCGGTTTTAGCACAGATACGCAGTATTTT.

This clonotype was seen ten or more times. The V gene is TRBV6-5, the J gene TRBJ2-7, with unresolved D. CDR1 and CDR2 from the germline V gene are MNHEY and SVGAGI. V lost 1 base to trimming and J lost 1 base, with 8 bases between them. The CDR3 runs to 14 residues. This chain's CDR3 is CASSYLSPSYEQYF. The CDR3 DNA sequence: TGTGCCAGCAGTTACTTGTCTCCTTCCTACGAGCAGTACTTC.

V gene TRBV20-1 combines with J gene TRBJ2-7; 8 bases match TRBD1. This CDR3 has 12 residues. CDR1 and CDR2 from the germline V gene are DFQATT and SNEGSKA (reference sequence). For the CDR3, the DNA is TGCAGCTGGACAGGGTCTTCCTACGAGCAGTACTTC. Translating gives CSWTGSSYEQYF.

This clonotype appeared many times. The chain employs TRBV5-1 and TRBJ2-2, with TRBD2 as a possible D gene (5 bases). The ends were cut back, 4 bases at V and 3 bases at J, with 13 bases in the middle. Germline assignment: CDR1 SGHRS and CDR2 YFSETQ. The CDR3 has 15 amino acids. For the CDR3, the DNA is TGCGCCAGCAGCCCCCTGCTAGCAGACACCGGGGAGCTGTTTTTT. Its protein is CASSPLLADTGELFF.

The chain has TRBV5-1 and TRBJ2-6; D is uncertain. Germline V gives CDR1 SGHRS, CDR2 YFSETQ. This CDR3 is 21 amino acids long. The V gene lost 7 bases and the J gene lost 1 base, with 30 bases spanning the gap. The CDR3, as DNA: TGCGCCAGCGGCTCAAGGAGTGTAGAGGCAGGTGATCCTTCTGGGGCCAACGTCCTGACTTTC. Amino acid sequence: CASGSRSVEAGDPSGANVLTF.

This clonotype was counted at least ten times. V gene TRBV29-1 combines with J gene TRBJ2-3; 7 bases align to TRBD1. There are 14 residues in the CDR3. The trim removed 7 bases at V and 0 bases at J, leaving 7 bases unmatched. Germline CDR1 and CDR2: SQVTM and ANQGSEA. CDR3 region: CSGNRGLSTDTQYF. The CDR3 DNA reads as TGCAGCGGAAACAGGGGATTAAGCACAGATACGCAGTATTTT.

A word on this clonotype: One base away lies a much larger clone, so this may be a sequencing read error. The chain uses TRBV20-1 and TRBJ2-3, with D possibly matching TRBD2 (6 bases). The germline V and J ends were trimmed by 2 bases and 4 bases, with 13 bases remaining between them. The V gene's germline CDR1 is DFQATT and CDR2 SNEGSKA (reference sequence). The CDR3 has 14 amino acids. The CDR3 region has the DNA TGCAGTGCTAGAAGGCCTAGCGTGCCAGATACGCAGTATTTT. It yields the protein CSARRPSVPDTQYF.

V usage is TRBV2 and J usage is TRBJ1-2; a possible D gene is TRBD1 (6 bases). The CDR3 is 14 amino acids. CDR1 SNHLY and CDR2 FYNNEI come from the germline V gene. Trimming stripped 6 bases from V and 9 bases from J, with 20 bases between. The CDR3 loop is CASRLTPGARCYTF. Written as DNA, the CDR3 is TGTGCCAGCAGACTGACTCCAGGGGCGAGATGCTACACCTTC. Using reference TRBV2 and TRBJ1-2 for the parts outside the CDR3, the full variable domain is EPEVTQTPSHQVTQMGQEVILRCVPISNHLYFYWYRQILGQKVEFLVSFYNNEISEKSEIFDDQFSVERPDGSNFTLKIRSTKLEDSAMYFCASRLTPGARCYTFGSGTRLTVV.

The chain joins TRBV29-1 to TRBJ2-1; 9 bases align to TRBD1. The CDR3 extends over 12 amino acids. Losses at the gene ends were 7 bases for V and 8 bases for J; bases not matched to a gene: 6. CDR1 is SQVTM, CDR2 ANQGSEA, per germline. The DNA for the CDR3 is TGCAGCGCCTCGGGACAGGGCTATGAGCAGTTCTTC. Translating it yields CSASGQGYEQFF.

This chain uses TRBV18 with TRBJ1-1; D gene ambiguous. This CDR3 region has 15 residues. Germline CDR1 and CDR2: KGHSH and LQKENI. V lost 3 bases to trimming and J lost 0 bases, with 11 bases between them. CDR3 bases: TGTGCCAGCTCACCTCAGACTGAACTGAACACTGAAGCTTTCTTT. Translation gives CASSPQTELNTEAFF.

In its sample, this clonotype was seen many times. The CDR3 region has the DNA TGCAGTGCTACGGCAGCAGTTAATCAGCCCCAGCATTTT. Amino acids: CSATAAVNQPQHF. The V and J genes are TRBV20-1 and TRBJ1-5, with no clear D. CDR1 is DFQATT, CDR2 SNEGSKA, per germline (reference sequence). Trimming removed 4 bases from V and 4 bases from J, with 11 bases in between. CDR3 size: 13 residues.

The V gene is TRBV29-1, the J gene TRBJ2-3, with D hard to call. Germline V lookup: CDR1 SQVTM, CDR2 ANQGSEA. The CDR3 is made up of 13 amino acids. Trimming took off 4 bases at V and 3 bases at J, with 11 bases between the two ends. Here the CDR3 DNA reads TGCAGCGTTGTGTTCCAGACGACAGATACGCAGTATTTT. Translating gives CSVVFQTTDTQYF.